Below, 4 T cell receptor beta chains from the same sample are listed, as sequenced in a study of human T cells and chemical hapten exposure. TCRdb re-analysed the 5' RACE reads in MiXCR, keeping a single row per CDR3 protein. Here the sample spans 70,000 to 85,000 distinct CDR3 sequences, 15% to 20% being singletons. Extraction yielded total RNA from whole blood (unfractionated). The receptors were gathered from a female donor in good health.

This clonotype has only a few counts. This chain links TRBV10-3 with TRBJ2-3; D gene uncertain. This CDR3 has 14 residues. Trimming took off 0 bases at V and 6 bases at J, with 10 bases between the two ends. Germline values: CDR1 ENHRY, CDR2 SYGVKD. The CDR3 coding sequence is TGTGCCATCAGTGAGTCGACTCAGGTGGATACGCAGTATTTT. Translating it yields CAISESTQVDTQYF.

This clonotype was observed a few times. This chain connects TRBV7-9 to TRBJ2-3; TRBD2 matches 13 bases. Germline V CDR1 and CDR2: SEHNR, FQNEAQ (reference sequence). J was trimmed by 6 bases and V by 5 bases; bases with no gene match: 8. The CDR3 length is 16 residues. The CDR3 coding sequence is TGTGCCAGCAGCCTGGGGACTAGCGGGAATTTGGATACGCAGTATTTT. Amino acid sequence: CASSLGTSGNLDTQYF.

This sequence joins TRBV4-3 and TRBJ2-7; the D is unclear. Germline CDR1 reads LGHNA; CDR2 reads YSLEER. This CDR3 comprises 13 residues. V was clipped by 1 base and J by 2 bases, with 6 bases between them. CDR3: CASSQGVTYEQYF. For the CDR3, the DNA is TGCGCCAGCAGCCAAGGGGTAACCTACGAGCAGTACTTC.

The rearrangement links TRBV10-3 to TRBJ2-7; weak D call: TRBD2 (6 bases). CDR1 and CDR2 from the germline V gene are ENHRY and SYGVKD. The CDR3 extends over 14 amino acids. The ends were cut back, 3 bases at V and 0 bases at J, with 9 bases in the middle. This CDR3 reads CAISDSGVSYEQYF. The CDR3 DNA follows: TGTGCCATCAGTGATTCGGGGGTCTCCTACGAGCAGTACTTC.